This T cell receptor (beta chain) was recovered during a study of blood T cell repertoires in COVID-19. Some clones are missing from TCRdb's copy, which holds only in-frame ones; the method was immunoSEQ multiplex PCR. The table shows under 250,000 clones, with 83% occurring only once. CDR1 SGDLS and CDR2 YYNGEE come from the germline V gene. V shed 3 bases and J shed 3 bases, with 6 bases lying between them. The CDR3 contains 12 residues. This TCR was recovered from a woman aged 45 to 65 who had been exposed to COVID-19. The sample comprised PBMCs or T cells enriched from blood (not recorded which). The chain carries TRBV9 and TRBJ1-1; no reliable D call. Written as DNA, the CDR3 is TGTGCCAGCAGCGCCGCGGACACTGAAGCTTTCTTT. Its protein product is CASSAADTEAFF.